The next 29 T cell receptor beta chains were all read from a single sample in a study of CD8 T cells in ankylosing spondylitis. TCRdb redid the calling of the 5' RACE reads with MiXCR, one entry per CDR3 protein. The sample gives a few hundred thousand distinct CDR3 sequences, 10% to 13% of which show up once; 21% is in the top ten. The sample comprised blood, either unsorted or a sorted T cell fraction (not recorded which). The source is a male donor with ankylosing spondylitis or in good health (not recorded which).

The chain links TRBV2 to TRBJ2-3; tentative D call: TRBD2 (5 bases). CDR3 length equals 16 residues. The V end lost 4 bases, the J end lost 6 bases, and 20 bases lay between the germline ends. Germline V gives CDR1 SNHLY, CDR2 FYNNEI. CDR3 in DNA: TGTGCCAGCAGTGGTTCCGAGGAGGTCCCTCTGGATACGCAGTATTTT. It codes for CASSGSEEVPLDTQYF.

This clonotype was seen at least ten times. V is TRBV7-9 and J is TRBJ1-1; no firm D call. This CDR3 region has 10 residues. V lost 5 bases and J lost 9, with 7 bases in between. Germline CDR1 is SEHNR and CDR2 is FQNEAQ (reference sequence). CDR3 amino acids: CASSTLKAFF. In DNA form, the CDR3 reads TGTGCCAGCAGCACTCTGAAAGCTTTCTTT.

The chain links TRBV7-9 to TRBJ2-7; D is unresolved. Trimming left V 1 base short and J 5 bases short, with 24 bases between. The length of the CDR3 is 18 residues. Looked up from germline, CDR1 is SEHNR and CDR2 is FQNEAQ (reference sequence). CDR3 sequence reads: CASSLVLSSPTDPHEQYF. In DNA, the CDR3 is TGTGCCAGCAGCTTAGTTCTTTCCAGCCCGACTGACCCCCACGAGCAGTACTTC.

This clonotype was recorded at least ten times. This chain uses TRBV20-1 with TRBJ1-1; D gene ambiguous. In germline, CDR1 is DFQATT, CDR2 SNEGSKA (reference sequence). The CDR3 totals 12 residues. V lost 6 bases to trimming and J lost 1 base, with 9 bases between them. The CDR3 DNA sequence: TGCAGTGCAAAATCAGGGAACACTGAAGCTTTCTTT. Translated, it gives CSAKSGNTEAFF.

This clonotype was seen more than once but under ten times. The chain recombines TRBV18 with TRBJ2-2; TRBD1 might be the D (6 bases). The germline CDR1 and CDR2 sequences are KGHSH and LQKENI. This CDR3 comprises 15 residues. V gave up 6 bases and J gave up 0 bases, with 11 bases separating them. CDR3 in DNA: TGTGCCAGCTCCGCCGGACAGTCGAACACCGGGGAGCTGTTTTTT. Residues: CASSAGQSNTGELFF.

This clonotype was detected ten times or more. The chain has TRBV27 and TRBJ2-7; D assignment may be TRBD1 or TRBD2 (5 bases each). The CDR3 totals 15 residues. Germline V gene sequence: CDR1 MNHEY, CDR2 SMNVEV (reference sequence). V lost 6 bases and J 1 base, leaving 16 bases between the germline ends. CDR3 in DNA: TGTGCCAGCAGCTCCAGGGTGGCGGGTTCCTACGAGCAGTACTTC. Translating gives CASSSRVAGSYEQYF.

In its sample, this clonotype was seen many times. The V gene is TRBV20-1, the J gene TRBJ1-5; tentative D call: TRBD1 (5 bases). The length of the CDR3 is 14 residues. The germline CDR1 and CDR2 sequences are DFQATT and SNEGSKA (reference sequence). The ends were cut back, 5 bases at V and 2 bases at J, with 13 bases in the middle. CDR3 loop: CSAGGPDRNQPQHF. The CDR3 coding sequence is TGCAGTGCTGGGGGTCCAGACCGCAATCAGCCCCAGCATTTT.

This clonotype came up a few times. This chain connects TRBV5-1 to TRBJ2-6; D uncertain. Trimming removed 1 base at V and 0 bases at J, with 8 bases between. The CDR3 runs to 16 residues. CDR1 and CDR2 (germline): SGHRS, YFSETQ. CDR3 nucleotide sequence: TGCGCCAGCAGCTTGCGTCCGTCCTCTGGGGCCAACGTCCTGACTTTC. It specifies CASSLRPSSGANVLTF.

Only a few counts were recorded for this clonotype. The chain combines TRBV19 with TRBJ2-6; D is unresolved. The V end was cut by 3 bases, the J end by 1 base, with 4 bases between. Germline V gene lookup returns CDR1 LNHDA and CDR2 SQIVND (reference sequence). This CDR3 contains 14 residues. CDR3 in amino acids: CASSILSGANVLTF. CDR3 coding DNA: TGTGCCAGTAGTATTTTATCTGGGGCCAACGTCCTGACTTTC.

The chain has TRBV7-3 and TRBJ2-1; TRBD1 matches 8 bases. Germline CDR1 reads SGHTA; CDR2 reads FQGTGA. The CDR3 consists of 13 residues. V trimming: 3 bases; J trimming: 7 bases; junction bases outside the gene matches: 2. The CDR3 DNA reads TGTGCCAGCAGCTTCTACAGGGGGAATGAGCAGTTCTTC. As protein: CASSFYRGNEQFF.

This clonotype was seen a handful of times. This rearrangement joins TRBV7-9 to TRBJ2-7; the D is unclear. Germline lookup yields CDR1 SEHNR and CDR2 FQNEAQ (reference sequence). The V gene lost 1 base and the J gene lost 5 bases, with 6 bases spanning the gap. CDR3 length: 12 amino acids. CDR3 DNA sequence: TGTGCCAGCAGCTTAGTAGGCCACGAGCAGTACTTC. This gives the protein CASSLVGHEQYF.

This CDR3 is CASSGYPSSYNEQFF. DNA of the CDR3: TGTGCCAGCAGTGGGTACCCGAGCTCCTACAATGAGCAGTTCTTC. This chain connects TRBV2 to TRBJ2-1; D unresolved. This CDR3 spans 15 amino acids. Deletions cut 4 bases from V and 0 bases from J, with 10 bases between. The V gene's germline CDR1 is SNHLY and CDR2 FYNNEI.

This clonotype was seen repeatedly, ten times or more. This chain joins TRBV20-1 and TRBJ2-1; D call uncertain. Trimming took off 0 bases at V and 4 bases at J, with 10 bases between the two ends. CDR3 length: 14 amino acids. The germline V gene encodes CDR1 DFQATT and CDR2 SNEGSKA (reference sequence). CDR3 bases: TGCAGTGCTAGAGATGGCACCCTATACAATGAGCAGTTCTTC. As protein: CSARDGTLYNEQFF.

This clonotype has a handful of counts. The genes are TRBV12-3 or TRBV12-4 and TRBJ2-7; 8 nucleotides match TRBD1. The CDR3 length is 13 residues. V trimming: 6 bases; J trimming: 7 bases; junction bases outside the gene matches: 8. CDR3 bases: TGTGCCAGCAGGTACGGACAGGGCGGGGAGCAGTACTTC. Amino acids: CASRYGQGGEQYF.

The V and J genes are TRBV2 and TRBJ1-1; 9 bases align to TRBD1. Unmatched junction bases numbered 4, after V lost 4 bases and J lost 1 base. Germline V gene data show CDR1 as SNHLY and CDR2 as FYNNEI. The CDR3 contains 15 residues. Written as DNA, the CDR3 is TGTGCCAGCAGTGTGCCGGGACAGGGGAACACTGAAGCTTTCTTT. It yields the protein CASSVPGQGNTEAFF.

This clonotype was seen at least ten times. CDR3 DNA: TGTGCCAGCAGCTTTTATGGTGAGGAGACGGGGGGCGAGCAGTACTTC. Its protein is CASSFYGEETGGEQYF. This chain connects TRBV7-6 to TRBJ2-7; TRBD2 aligns across 7 bases. CDR3 length equals 16 residues. The germline gives CDR1 SGHVS, CDR2 FNYEAQ. The V gene end was trimmed by 3 bases and the J gene end by 6 bases; junction bases not matched to a gene: 14. The variable domain in full, with the rest retrieved from reference TRBV7-6 and TRBJ2-7, is GAGVSQSPRYKVTKRGQDVALRCDPISGHVSLYWYRQALGQGPEFLTYFNYEAQQDKSGLPNDRFSAERPEGSISTLTIQRTEQRDSAMYRCASSFYGEETGGEQYFGPGTRLTVT.

This clonotype has more than one count but fewer than ten. The chain is built from TRBV5-1 and TRBJ2-1; 9 bases line up with TRBD2. CDR3 length equals 16 residues. The germline V gene has CDR1 SGHRS and CDR2 YFSETQ. J was trimmed by 5 bases and V by 0 bases; bases with no gene match: 6. The CDR3 here is CASSLAPRGGNNEQFF. In nucleotides, the CDR3 is TGCGCCAGCAGCTTGGCCCCGCGGGGGGGCAACAATGAGCAGTTCTTC.

This clonotype was observed many times. The chain carries TRBV12-3 or TRBV12-4 and TRBJ1-5; TRBD1 aligns across 8 bases. J lost 3 bases, V lost 1 base, and 8 bases had no gene match. This CDR3 has 17 amino acids. CDR3 amino acids: CASSLVAQDRDNQPQHF. The CDR3 bases are TGTGCCAGCAGTTTAGTTGCCCAGGACAGGGACAATCAGCCCCAGCATTTT.

The V call is TRBV6-5, the J call TRBJ2-2; the D is unclear. This CDR3 has 14 residues. V was trimmed by 4 bases and J by 3 bases, leaving 9 bases between them. Germline V gene sequence: CDR1 MNHEY, CDR2 SVGAGI. CDR3 amino acids: CASSSGVYTGELFF. The CDR3 coding sequence is TGTGCCAGCAGTTCTGGGGTTTACACCGGGGAGCTGTTTTTT.

This clonotype has a count of ten or more. This sequence joins TRBV9 and TRBJ2-3; D is ambiguous. The V end lost 0 bases, the J end lost 0 bases, and 8 bases lay between the germline ends. Germline lookup yields CDR1 SGDLS and CDR2 YYNGEE. This CDR3 has 15 amino acids. The CDR3 loop reads CASSVGPPSTDTQYF. The CDR3 DNA reads as TGTGCCAGCAGCGTAGGCCCACCTAGCACAGATACGCAGTATTTT.

Many counts were recorded for this clonotype. J is TRBJ1-1 and V is TRBV11-1, with 7 bases aligning to TRBD1. Germline values: CDR1 SGHAT, CDR2 FQDESV (reference sequence). The CDR3 runs to 14 residues. Trimming at V came to 6 bases and at J to 4 bases, leaving 8 bases not matched to a gene. DNA of the CDR3: TGTGCCAGCAGTGCAGGGGGTGAGAGCACTGAAGCTTTCTTT. It is translated as CASSAGGESTEAFF.

There are a few counts of this clonotype. This rearrangement joins TRBV29-1 to TRBJ1-1; 7 bases align to TRBD1. V shed 3 bases, J shed 5 bases, and the junction held 6 bases outside the gene matches. This CDR3 comprises 13 residues. The V gene's germline CDR1 is SQVTM and CDR2 ANQGSEA. CDR3 in amino acids: CSVEDRTRTEAFF. The CDR3 DNA follows: TGCAGCGTTGAGGACAGGACTCGAACTGAAGCTTTCTTT.

This clonotype was seen at least ten times. V and J are TRBV29-1 and TRBJ2-7; D is unclear. The germline gives CDR1 SQVTM, CDR2 ANQGSEA. Trimming stripped 0 bases from V and 2 bases from J, with 11 bases between. This CDR3 has 14 amino acids. The CDR3 DNA follows: TGCAGCGTTGAAGATCCCGCCCTCCCCTACGAGCAGTACTTC. It translates to CSVEDPALPYEQYF.

In its sample, this clonotype was seen many times. The chain combines TRBV7-2 with TRBJ2-7; unclear D gene. Trimming took 3 bases from V and 6 from J, leaving 15 bases between them. The CDR3 extends over 14 amino acids. Germline V gene data show CDR1 as SGHTA and CDR2 as FQGNSA. The CDR3 bases are TGTGCCAGCAGCTTTCAGGAGTCGTCGTTCGAGCAGTACTTC. Translating gives CASSFQESSFEQYF. Full variable domain (rest looked up from reference TRBV7-2 and TRBJ2-7): GAGVSQSPSNKVTEKGKDVELRCDPISGHTALYWYRQSLGQGLEFLIYFQGNSAPDKSGLPSDRFSAERTGGSVSTLTIQRTQQEDSAVYLCASSFQESSFEQYFGPGTRLTVT.

The rearrangement uses TRBV19 and TRBJ1-1; no firm D call. V lost 3 bases and J 11 bases, leaving 13 bases between the germline ends. This CDR3 has 12 residues. The germline CDR1 and CDR2 sequences are LNHDA and SQIVND (reference sequence). This CDR3 is CASSITGVMAFF. In nucleotides, the CDR3 is TGTGCCAGTAGTATCACCGGGGTGATGGCTTTCTTT. The variable domain in full, completed from reference TRBV19 and TRBJ1-1, reads DGGITQSPKYLFRKEGQNVTLSCEQNLNHDAMYWYRQDPGQGLRLIYYSQIVNDFQKGDIAEGYSVSREKKESFPLTVTSAQKNPTAFYLCASSITGVMAFFGQGTRLTVV.

This clonotype was detected ten times or more. The chain has TRBV5-6 and TRBJ1-1; a possible D gene is TRBD1 (5 bases). V gave up 3 bases and J gave up 7 bases, with 13 bases separating them. This CDR3 is 13 amino acids long. Germline lookup yields CDR1 SGHDT and CDR2 YYEEEE. In DNA form, the CDR3 reads TGTGCCAGCAGCTCGGCCGGGACCCATGAAGCTTTCTTT. It encodes CASSSAGTHEAFF.

This clonotype came up many times. This rearrangement joins TRBV12-3 or TRBV12-4 to TRBJ2-5, with 9 bases matching TRBD2. J gave up 1 base and V 5 bases, and 8 bases lay outside the gene matches. This CDR3 is built from 16 residues. CDR3 DNA sequence: TGTGCCAGCAGTCTCGGACTAGCGCGAATCCAAGAGACCCAGTACTTC. Translated: CASSLGLARIQETQYF.

This clonotype came up many times. Here the CDR3 reads CASSFSYEAFF. The CDR3 DNA reads as TGTGCCAGCAGCTTCTCCTATGAAGCTTTCTTT. The chain uses TRBV5-5 and TRBJ1-1; D ambiguous. CDR3 length: 11 residues. The germline CDR1 and CDR2 sequences are SGHKS and YYEKEE (reference sequence). The V end lost 2 bases, the J end lost 7 bases, and 6 bases lay between the germline ends.

To note about this clonotype: One base away lies a much larger clone, so this may be a sequencing read error. The rearrangement joins TRBV2 to TRBJ2-5, with a possible D match to TRBD2 (5 bases). The CDR3 totals 14 residues. Germline values: CDR1 SNHLY, CDR2 FYNNEI. As DNA, the CDR3 is TGTGCCAGCAGTCTGGGCCCTGTTGGGGAGACCCCGTACTTC. Translation: CASSLGPVGETPYF.